This T cell receptor beta chain is drawn from a study of T cell responses to AZD1222 COVID-19 vaccine. From germline, CDR1 is SGHDT and CDR2 YYEEEE. V was shortened by 4 bases and J by 1 base, with 15 bases between the two germline ends. CDR3 length: 15 residues. Study results and caveats: Among vaccine-associated CD4 TCRs, coverage spanned spike, with dominance at 160-218 and 743-854.

As to this clone: Antigen specificity is unknown.

Some clones are missing from TCRdb's copy, which holds only in-frame ones; the method was immunoSEQ multiplex PCR. The table lists 90,000 to 100,000 clones, 85% to 90% of them singletons. The source was peripheral blood, collected on day 0 of AZD1222 vaccination. This clonotype was sampled from an adult in good health. J is TRBJ2-7 and V is TRBV5-6; TRBD2 might be the D (7 bases). CDR3 nucleotides: TGTGCCAGCAGCGGGGGGGGCGGCCCTTCCTACGAGCAGTACTTC. As protein: CASSGGGGPSYEQYF.